Only one count was recorded for the clone carrying this T cell receptor beta chain. This entry is derived from a study of T cell responses to AZD1222 COVID-19 vaccine. TCRdb's table, derived via immunoSEQ multiplex PCR, lists solely in-frame clones and lacks some. The repertoire includes some 200,000 clones, approximately 93% of them detected once, and approximately 1% sits in the top ten. The CDR3 spans 15 residues. The V gene's germline CDR1 is MNHEY and CDR2 SMNVEV (reference sequence). J lost 6 bases, V lost 6 bases, and 13 bases had no gene match. The sequences come from peripheral blood, collected 28 days after the second AZD1222 dose. The chain has TRBV27 and TRBJ1-2; 7 bases fit TRBD1. This receptor was obtained from an adult who received the AZD1222 COVID-19 vaccine. CDR3 sequence (DNA): TGTGCCAGCAGACTCCAGGGGGGGCCGGAGAATGGCTACACCTTC. Amino acids: CASRLQGGPENGYTF.